The present TCR beta chain was sequenced within a study of identical twins. TCRdb called the 5' RACE reads again in MiXCR, with one record for every CDR3 protein. The top ten hold around 3.2% of the sample, which has some 590,000 distinct CDR3 sequences, 7.5% to 10% seen once. This clonotype has only a few counts. Its antigen is currently unknown. Study-level points and caveats: The study reached conclusions through statistical analysis that was cross-sectional, not following the same donors. Within beta out-of-frame sequences, the excess sharing observed between twins was weaker.

Germline V gene data show CDR1 as SGHDN and CDR2 as FVKESK. The CDR3 spans 14 residues. Deletions cut 6 bases from V and 1 base from J, with 12 bases between. These same data were also listed under a study on yellow fever vaccine responses in identical twins.

The clonotype originates from a woman younger than 35 in good health. The specimen was PBMCs. V is TRBV14 and J is TRBJ1-1; D is uncertain. The CDR3 loop is CASRAGSKNTEAFF. The CDR3 DNA follows: TGTGCCAGCAGAGCGGGGTCAAAGAACACTGAAGCTTTCTTT.